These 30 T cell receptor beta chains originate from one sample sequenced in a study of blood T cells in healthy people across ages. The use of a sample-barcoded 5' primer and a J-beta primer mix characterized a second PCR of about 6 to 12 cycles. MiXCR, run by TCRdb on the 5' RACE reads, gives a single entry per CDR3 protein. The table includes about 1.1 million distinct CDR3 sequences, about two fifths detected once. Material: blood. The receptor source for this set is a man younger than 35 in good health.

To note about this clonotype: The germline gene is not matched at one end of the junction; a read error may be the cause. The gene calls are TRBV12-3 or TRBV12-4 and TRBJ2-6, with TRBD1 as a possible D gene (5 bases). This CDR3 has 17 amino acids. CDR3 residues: CASRPDVDSSGANVLTF. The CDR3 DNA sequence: TGTGCCAGCAGGCCGGACGTCGACAGCTCTGGAGCCAACGTCCTGACTTTC.

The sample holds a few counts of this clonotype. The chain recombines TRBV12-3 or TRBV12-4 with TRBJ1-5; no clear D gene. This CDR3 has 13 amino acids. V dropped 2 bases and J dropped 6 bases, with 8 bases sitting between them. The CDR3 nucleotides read TGTGCCAGCAGTTTATTTGAGGTTCAGCCCCAGCATTTT. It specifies CASSLFEVQPQHF.

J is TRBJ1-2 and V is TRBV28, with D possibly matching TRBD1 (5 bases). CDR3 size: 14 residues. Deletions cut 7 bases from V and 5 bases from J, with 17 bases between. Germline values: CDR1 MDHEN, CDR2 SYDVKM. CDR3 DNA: TGTGCCAGCACCCCTAAGACAGATTTTTATGGCTACACCTTC. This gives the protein CASTPKTDFYGYTF.

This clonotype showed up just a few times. CDR3 region: CASSEGGGAYEQYF. The CDR3 DNA is TGTGCCAGCAGTGAAGGCGGGGGGGCCTACGAGCAGTACTTC. V and J are TRBV6-1 and TRBJ2-7; 9 bases are a match to TRBD2. The ends lost 1 base at V and 2 bases at J; junction bases unmatched: 0. CDR1 is MNHNS and CDR2 is SASEGT in the germline V gene. This CDR3 has 14 amino acids.

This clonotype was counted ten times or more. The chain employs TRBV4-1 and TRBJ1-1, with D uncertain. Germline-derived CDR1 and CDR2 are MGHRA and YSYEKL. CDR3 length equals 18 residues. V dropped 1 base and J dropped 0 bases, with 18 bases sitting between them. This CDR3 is CASSQGRLRLELNTEAFF. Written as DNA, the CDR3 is TGCGCCAGCAGCCAAGGACGTCTGAGGCTGGAGTTGAACACTGAAGCTTTCTTT.

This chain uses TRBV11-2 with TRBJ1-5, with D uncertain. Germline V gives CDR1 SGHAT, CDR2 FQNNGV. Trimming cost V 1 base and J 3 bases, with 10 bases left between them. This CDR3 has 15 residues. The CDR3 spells CASSLGQAINQPQHF. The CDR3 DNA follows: TGTGCCAGCAGCTTAGGTCAGGCGATCAATCAGCCCCAGCATTTT.

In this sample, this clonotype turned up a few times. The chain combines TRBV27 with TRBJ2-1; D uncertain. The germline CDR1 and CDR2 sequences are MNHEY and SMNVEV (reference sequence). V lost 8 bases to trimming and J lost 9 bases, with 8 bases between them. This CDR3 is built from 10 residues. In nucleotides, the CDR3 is TGTGCCAGCTGGGGTAGTGAGCAGTTCTTC. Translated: CASWGSEQFF.

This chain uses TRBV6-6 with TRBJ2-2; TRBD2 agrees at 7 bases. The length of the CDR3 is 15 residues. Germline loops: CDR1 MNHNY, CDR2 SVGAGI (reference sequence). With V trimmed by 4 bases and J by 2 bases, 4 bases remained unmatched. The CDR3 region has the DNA TGTGCCAGCAGTTCGGCTAGCGGTAACACCGGGGAGCTGTTTTTT. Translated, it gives CASSSASGNTGELFF.

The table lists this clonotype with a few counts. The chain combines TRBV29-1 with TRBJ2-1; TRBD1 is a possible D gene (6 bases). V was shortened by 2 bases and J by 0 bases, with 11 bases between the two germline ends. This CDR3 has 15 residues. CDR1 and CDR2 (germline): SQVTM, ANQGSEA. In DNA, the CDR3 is TGCAGCGTTGAATACAGGGCGCCCTCCTACAATGAGCAGTTCTTC. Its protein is CSVEYRAPSYNEQFF.

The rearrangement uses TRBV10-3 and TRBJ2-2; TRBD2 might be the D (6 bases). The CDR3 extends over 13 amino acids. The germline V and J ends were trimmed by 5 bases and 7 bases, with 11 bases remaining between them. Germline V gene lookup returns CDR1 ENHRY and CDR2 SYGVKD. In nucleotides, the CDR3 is TGTGCCATCAGTCGGGACTCTGGCGGGGAGCTGTTTTTT. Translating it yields CAISRDSGGELFF.

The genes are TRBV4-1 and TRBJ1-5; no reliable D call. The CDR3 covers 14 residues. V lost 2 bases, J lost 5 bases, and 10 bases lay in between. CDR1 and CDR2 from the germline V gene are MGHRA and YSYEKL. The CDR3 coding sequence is TGCGCCAGCAGCCAACCCGGAGGGTATCAGCCCCAGCATTTT. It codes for CASSQPGGYQPQHF.

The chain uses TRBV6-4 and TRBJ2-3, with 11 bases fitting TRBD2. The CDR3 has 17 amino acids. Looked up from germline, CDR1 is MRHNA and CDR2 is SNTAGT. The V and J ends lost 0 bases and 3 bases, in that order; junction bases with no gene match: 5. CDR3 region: CASSDSTSGGGTDTQYF. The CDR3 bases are TGTGCCAGCAGTGACTCCACTAGCGGGGGAGGTACAGATACGCAGTATTTT.

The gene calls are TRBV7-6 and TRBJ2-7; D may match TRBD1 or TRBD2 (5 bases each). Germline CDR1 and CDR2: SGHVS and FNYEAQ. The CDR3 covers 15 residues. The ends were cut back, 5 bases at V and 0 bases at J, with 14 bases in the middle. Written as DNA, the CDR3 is TGTGCCAGCAGCGAAACCGCAGGGAGCTCCTACGAGCAGTACTTC. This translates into CASSETAGSSYEQYF.

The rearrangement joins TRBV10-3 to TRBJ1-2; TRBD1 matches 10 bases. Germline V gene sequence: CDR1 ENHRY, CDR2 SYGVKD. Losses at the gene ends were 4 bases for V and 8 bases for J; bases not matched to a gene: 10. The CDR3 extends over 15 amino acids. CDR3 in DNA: TGTGCCATCAGTGTGACCGGGACAGGGGTGAGCGGCTACACCTTC. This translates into CAISVTGTGVSGYTF.

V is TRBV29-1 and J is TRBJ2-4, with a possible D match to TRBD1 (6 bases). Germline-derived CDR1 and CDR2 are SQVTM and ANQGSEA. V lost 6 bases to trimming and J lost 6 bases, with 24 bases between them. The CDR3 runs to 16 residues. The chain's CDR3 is CSVALVVGSRGNIQYF. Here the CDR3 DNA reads TGCAGCGTCGCCCTTGTCGTGGGCTCCAGGGGAAACATTCAGTACTTC.

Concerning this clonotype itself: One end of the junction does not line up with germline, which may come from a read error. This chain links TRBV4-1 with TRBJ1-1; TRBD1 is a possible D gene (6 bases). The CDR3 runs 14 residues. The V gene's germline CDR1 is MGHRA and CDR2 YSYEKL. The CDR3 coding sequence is TGCGCCAGCAGCCAAGCAGAGGACAGCACTGAACCTTTCTTT. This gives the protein CASSQAEDSTEPFF.

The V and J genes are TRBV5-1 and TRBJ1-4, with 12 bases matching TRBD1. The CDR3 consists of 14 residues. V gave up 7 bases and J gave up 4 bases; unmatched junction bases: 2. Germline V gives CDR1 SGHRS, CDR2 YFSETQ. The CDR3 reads CASGTGGSNEKLFF. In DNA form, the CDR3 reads TGCGCCAGCGGGACAGGGGGCAGTAATGAAAAACTGTTTTTT.

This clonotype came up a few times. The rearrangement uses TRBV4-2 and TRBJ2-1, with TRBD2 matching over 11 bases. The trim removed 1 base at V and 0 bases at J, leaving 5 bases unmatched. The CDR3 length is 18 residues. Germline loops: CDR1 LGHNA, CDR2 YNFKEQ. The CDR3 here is CASSQVASGGTSYNEQFF. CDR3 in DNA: TGTGCCAGCAGCCAAGTCGCTAGCGGGGGGACCTCCTACAATGAGCAGTTCTTC.

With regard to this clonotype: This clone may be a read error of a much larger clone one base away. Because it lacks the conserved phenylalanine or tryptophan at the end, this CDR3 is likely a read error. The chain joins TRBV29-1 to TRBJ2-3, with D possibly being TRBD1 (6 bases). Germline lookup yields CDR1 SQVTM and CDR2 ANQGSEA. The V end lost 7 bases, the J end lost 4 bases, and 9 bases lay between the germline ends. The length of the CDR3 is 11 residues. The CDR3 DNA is TGCAGCGCTTCAGGGGCAGATACGCAGTATCTT. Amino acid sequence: CSASGADTQYL.

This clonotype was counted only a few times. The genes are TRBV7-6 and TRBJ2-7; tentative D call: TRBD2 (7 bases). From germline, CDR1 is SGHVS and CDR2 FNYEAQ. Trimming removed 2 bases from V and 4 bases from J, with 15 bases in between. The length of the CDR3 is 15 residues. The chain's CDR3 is CASSLKGGGPYEQYF. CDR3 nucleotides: TGTGCCAGCAGCTTAAAGGGGGGGGGCCCGTACGAGCAGTACTTC.

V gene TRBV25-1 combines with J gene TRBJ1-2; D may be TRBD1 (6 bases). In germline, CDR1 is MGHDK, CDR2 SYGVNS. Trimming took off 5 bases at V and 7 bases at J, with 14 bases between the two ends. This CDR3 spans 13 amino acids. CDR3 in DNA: TGTGCCAGCAGTCAAAGGGGGGGTAGTGGCTACACCTTC. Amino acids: CASSQRGGSGYTF.

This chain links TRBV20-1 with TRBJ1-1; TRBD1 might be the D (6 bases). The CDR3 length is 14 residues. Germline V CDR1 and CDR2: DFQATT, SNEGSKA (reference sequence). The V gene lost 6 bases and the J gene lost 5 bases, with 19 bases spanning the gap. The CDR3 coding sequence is TGCAGTGCAGAACAGGGTTTTCTCGTAACTGAAGCTTTCTTT. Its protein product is CSAEQGFLVTEAFF.

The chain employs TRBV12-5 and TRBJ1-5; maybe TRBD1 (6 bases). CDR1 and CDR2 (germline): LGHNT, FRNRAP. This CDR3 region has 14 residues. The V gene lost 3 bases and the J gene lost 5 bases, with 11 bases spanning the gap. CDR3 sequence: CASGFRQEYQPQHF. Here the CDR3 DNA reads TGTGCTAGTGGTTTCAGACAGGAGTATCAGCCCCAGCATTTT.

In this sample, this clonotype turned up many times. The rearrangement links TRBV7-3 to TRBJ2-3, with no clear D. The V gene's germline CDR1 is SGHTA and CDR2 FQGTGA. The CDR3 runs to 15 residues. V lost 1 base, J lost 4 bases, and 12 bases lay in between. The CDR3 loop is CASSLMPGKSDTQYF. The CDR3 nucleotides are TGTGCCAGCAGCTTAATGCCCGGAAAGTCAGATACGCAGTATTTT.

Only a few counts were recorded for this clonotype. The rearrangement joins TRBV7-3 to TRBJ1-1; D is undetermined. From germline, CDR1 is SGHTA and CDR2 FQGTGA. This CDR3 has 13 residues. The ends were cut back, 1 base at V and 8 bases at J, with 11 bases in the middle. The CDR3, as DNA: TGTGCCAGCAGCTTAAGACCTCCCGAGGAAGCTTTCTTT. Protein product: CASSLRPPEEAFF.

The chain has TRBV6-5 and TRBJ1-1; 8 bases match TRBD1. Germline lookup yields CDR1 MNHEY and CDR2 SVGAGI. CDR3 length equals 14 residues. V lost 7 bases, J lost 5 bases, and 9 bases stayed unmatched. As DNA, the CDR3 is TGTGCCAGCAACAGGGGGGGGCATCGAACTGAAGCTTTCTTT. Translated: CASNRGGHRTEAFF.

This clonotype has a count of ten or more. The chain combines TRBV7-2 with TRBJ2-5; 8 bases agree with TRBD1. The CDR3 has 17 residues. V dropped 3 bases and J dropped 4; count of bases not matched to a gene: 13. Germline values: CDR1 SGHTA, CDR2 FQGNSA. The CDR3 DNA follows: TGTGCCAGCAGCTTGGGGTATTTACAGGGGGTTGGAGAGACCCAGTACTTC. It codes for CASSLGYLQGVGETQYF.

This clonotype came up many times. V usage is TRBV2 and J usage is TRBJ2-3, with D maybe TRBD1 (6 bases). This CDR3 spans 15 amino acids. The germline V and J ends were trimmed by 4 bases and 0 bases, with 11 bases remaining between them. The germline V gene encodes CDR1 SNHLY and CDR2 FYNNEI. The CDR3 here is CASSGGTSSTDTQYF. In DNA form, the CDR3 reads TGTGCCAGCAGTGGAGGGACATCTAGCACAGATACGCAGTATTTT.

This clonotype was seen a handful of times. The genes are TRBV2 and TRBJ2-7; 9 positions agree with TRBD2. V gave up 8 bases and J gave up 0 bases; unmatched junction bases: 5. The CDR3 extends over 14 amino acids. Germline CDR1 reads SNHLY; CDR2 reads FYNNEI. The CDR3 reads CASLPGLASYEQYF. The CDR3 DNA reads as TGTGCCAGCCTCCCGGGACTAGCCTCCTACGAGCAGTACTTC.

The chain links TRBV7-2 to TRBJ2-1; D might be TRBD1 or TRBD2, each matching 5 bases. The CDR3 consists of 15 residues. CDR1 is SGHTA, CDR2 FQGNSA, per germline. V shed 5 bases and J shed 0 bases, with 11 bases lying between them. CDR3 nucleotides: TGTGCCAGCAGCGACTGGGACGGCTCCTACAATGAGCAGTTCTTC. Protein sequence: CASSDWDGSYNEQFF.